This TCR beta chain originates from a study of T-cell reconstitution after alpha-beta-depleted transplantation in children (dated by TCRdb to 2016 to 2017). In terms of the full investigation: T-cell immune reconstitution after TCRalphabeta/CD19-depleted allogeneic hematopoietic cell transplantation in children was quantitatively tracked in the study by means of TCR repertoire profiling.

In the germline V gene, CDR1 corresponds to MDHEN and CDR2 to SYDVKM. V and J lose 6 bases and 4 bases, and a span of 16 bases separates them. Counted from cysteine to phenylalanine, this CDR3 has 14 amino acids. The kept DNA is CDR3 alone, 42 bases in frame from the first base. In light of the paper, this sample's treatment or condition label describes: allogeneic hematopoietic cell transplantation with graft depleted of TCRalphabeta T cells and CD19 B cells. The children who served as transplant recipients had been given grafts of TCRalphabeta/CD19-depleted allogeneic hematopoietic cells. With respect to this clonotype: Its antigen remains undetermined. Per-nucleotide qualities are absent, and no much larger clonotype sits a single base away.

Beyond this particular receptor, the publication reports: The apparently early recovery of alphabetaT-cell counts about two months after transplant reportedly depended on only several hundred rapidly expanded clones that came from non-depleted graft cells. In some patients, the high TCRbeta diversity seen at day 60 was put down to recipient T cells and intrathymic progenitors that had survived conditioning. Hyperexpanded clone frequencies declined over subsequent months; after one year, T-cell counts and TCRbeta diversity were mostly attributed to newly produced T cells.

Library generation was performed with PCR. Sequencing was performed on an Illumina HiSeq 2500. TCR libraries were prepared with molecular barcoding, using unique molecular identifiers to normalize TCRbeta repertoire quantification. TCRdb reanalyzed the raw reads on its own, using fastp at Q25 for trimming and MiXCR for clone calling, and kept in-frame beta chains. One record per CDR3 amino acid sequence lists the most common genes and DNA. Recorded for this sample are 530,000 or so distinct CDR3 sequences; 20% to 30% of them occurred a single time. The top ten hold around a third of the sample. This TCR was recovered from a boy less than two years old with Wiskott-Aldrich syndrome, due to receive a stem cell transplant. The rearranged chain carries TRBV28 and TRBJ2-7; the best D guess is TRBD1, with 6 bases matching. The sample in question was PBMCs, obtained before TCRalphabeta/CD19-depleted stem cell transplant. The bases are TGTGCCAGCAGCACGACAGGTTATGAGTACGAGCAGTACTTC. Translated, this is CASSTTGYEYEQYF.